This TCR beta chain was identified in a study of blood T cell repertoires in COVID-19. The wider study: PBMCs, B-cell-depleted T cells, or T cells provided the cDNA or gDNA that made up the material.

Only in-frame clones appear in the TCRdb table, and some are missing; sequencing was by immunoSEQ multiplex PCR. The sample includes about 89,000 clones, around 93% seen only once; the top ten take 2.3%. The germline V and J ends were trimmed by 0 bases and 0 bases, with 6 bases remaining between them. Germline V CDR1 and CDR2: SGHRS, YFSETQ. The CDR3 covers 14 residues. This TCR derives from a human donor with active COVID-19. The donor label of this sample is uncertain. V and J are TRBV5-1 and TRBJ1-1, with D unresolved. What was sequenced was peripheral blood. The CDR3 protein is CASSLGQMNTEAFF. In DNA form, the CDR3 reads TGCGCCAGCAGCTTGGGCCAGATGAACACTGAAGCTTTCTTT.